The source of this TCR beta chain is a study of shared clonotypes between healthy human individuals. Study observations and caveats: Rarefaction demonstrated incomplete sorted-subset sequencing despite large depth.

Of note for this clone: Its antigen is as yet unknown.

The protocol was immunoSEQ multiplex PCR, while the TCRdb copy is restricted to in-frame clones and leaves out a portion. Among 1,500,000 or so clones listed, approximately 98.5% were seen once. This receptor was taken from a man aged 25-40 years in good health. The sequencing sample was made of naive CD4+ T cells sorted from blood. Described subset: CD45RA+ positively selected.

CDR3: CASSQFHGYTF. The DNA for the CDR3 is TGTGCCAGCAGCCAGTTTCATGGCTACACCTTC. The chain combines TRBV28 with TRBJ1-2; D gene unclear. Germline-derived CDR1 and CDR2 are MDHEN and SYDVKM. This CDR3 is built from 11 residues. V shed 6 bases and J shed 6 bases, with 8 bases lying between them.